A single TCR beta chain is shown here with its context. Time point reported: pretreatment peripheral blood. Every patient provided from 1 to 8 samples, collected pretreatment and on-treatment. This specimen belongs to a study of PD-L1 blockade in urothelial cancer. Study details: Patients had received 0 to 3 prior chemotherapy regimens.

This CDR3 region has 13 residues. From germline, CDR1 is SQVTM and CDR2 ANQGSEA. V was cut by 8 bases and J by 5 bases, with 18 bases left in between. Clones were read by immunoSEQ multiplex PCR, and TCRdb kept only the in-frame ones, dropping some. This sample has 70,000 to 75,000 clones; under 90% occur once, and the top ten carry 3.5% to 5%. The specimen comprised PBMCs, sampled around atezolizumab (anti-PD-L1) treatment. This clonotype originated in a man in his 70s with urothelial cancer. The rearrangement joins TRBV29-1 to TRBJ1-1; possibly TRBD1 for D (5 bases). CDR3 amino acids: CSSRWGIGTEAFF. The DNA for the CDR3 is TGCAGCTCGCGATGGGGCATAGGAACTGAAGCTTTCTTT.